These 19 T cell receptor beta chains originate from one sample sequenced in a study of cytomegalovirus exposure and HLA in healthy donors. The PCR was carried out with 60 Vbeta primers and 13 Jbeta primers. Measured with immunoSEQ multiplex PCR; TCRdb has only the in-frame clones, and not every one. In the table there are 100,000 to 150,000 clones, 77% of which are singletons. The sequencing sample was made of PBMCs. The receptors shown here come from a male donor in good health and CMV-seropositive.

The CDR3 nucleotides are TGCGCCAGCAGCTGGGACGGGACTAGGGGATACGAGCAGTACTTC. Protein sequence: CASSWDGTRGYEQYF. The chain links TRBV5-1 to TRBJ2-7, with 8 bases lining up with TRBD2. The ends lost 3 bases at V and 4 bases at J; junction bases unmatched: 9. There are 15 residues in the CDR3. Germline V CDR1 and CDR2: SGHRS, YFSETQ.

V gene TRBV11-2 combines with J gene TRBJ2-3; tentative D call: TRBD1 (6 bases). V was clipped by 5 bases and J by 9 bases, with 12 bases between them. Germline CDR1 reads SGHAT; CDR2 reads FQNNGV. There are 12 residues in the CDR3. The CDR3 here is CASSPNRDTQYF. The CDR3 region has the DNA TGTGCCAGCAGCCCGAACAGGGACACGCAGTATTTT.

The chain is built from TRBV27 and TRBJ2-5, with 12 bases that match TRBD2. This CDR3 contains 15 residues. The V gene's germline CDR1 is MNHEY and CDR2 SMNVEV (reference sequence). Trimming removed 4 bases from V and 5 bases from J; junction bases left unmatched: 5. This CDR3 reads CASSSGLAGSETQYF. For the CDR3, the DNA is TGTGCCAGCAGTTCCGGACTAGCGGGGTCGGAGACCCAGTACTTC.

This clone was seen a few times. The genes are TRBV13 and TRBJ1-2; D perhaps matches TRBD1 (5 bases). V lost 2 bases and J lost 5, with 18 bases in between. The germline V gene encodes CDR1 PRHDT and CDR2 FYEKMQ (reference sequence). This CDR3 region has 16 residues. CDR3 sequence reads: CASSLLGDSGNYGYTF. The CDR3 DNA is TGTGCCAGCAGCTTATTAGGGGATTCGGGTAATTATGGCTACACCTTC.

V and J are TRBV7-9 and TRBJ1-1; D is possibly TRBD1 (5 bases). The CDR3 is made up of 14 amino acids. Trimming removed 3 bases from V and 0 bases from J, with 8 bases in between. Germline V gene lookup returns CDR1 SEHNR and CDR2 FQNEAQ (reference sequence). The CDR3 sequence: CASSLRQMNTEAFF. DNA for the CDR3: TGTGCCAGCAGCTTGCGACAGATGAACACTGAAGCTTTCTTT.

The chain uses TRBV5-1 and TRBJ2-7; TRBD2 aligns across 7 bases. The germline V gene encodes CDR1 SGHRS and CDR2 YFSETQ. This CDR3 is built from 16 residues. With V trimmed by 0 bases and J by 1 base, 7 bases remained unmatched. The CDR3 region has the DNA TGCGCCAGCAGCTTGGAAGCGGGGTCACTATCCTACGAGCAGTACTTC. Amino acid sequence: CASSLEAGSLSYEQYF.

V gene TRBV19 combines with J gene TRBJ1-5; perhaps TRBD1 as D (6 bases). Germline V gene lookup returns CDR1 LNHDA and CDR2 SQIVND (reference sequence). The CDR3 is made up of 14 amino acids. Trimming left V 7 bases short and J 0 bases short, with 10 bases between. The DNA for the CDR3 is TGTGCCAGTAACCCGACAGGTAGCAATCAGCCCCAGCATTTT. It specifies CASNPTGSNQPQHF.

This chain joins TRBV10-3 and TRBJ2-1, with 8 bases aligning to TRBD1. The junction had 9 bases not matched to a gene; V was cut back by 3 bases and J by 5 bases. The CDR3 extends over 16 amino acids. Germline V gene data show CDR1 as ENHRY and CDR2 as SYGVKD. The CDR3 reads CAISEPPGQVDNEQFF. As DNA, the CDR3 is TGTGCCATCAGTGAACCTCCGGGACAGGTGGACAATGAGCAGTTCTTC.

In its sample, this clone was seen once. Written as DNA, the CDR3 is TGTGCCAGCGGGGCGGACAGGGGGTCTAACTATGGCTACACCTTC. Protein: CASGADRGSNYGYTF. The gene calls are TRBV28 and TRBJ1-2, with 10 bases identical to TRBD1. J lost 0 bases, V lost 8 bases, and 6 bases had no gene match. Germline-derived CDR1 and CDR2 are MDHEN and SYDVKM. The CDR3 has 15 residues.

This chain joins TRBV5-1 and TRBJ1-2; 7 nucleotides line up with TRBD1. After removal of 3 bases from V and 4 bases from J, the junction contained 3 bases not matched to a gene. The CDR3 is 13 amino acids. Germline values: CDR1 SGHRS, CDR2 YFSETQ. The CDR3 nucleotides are TGCGCCAGCAGCTCGACAGGGCGCTATGGCTACACCTTC. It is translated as CASSSTGRYGYTF.

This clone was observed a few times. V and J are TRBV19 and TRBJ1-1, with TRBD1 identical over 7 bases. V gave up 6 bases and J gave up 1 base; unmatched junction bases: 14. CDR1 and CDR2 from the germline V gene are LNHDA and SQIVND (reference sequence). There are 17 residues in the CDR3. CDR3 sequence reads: CASSPRGPAGGNTEAFF. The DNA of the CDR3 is TGTGCCAGTAGCCCTCGAGGTCCGGCAGGGGGGAACACTGAAGCTTTCTTT.

The CDR3 spells CASSLAGNQPQHF. CDR3 in DNA: TGCGCCAGCAGCTTGGCAGGGAATCAGCCCCAGCATTTT. J is TRBJ1-5 and V is TRBV5-1; tentative D call: TRBD1 (5 bases). V lost 0 bases and J 4 bases, leaving 5 bases between the germline ends. Germline-derived CDR1 and CDR2 are SGHRS and YFSETQ. The CDR3 is made up of 13 amino acids.

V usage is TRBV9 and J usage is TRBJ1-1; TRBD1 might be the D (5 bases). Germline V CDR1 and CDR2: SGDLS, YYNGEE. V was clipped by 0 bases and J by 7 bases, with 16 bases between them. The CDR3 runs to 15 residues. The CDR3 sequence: CASSVEAGQSVEAFF. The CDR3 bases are TGTGCCAGCAGCGTAGAGGCAGGACAATCGGTTGAAGCTTTCTTT.

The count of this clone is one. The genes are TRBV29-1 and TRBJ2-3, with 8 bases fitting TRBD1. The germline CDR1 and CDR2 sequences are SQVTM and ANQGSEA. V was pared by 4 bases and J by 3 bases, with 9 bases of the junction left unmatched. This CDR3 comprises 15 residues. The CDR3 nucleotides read TGCAGCGTTGGGGTACAGGGGGTGCGTACAGATACGCAGTATTTT. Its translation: CSVGVQGVRTDTQYF.

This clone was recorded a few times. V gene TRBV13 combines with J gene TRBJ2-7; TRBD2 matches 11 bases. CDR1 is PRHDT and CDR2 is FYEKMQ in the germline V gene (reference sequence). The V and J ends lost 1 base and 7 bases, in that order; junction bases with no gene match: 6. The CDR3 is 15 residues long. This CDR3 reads CASSLETSGVLEQYF. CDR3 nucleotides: TGTGCCAGCAGCTTAGAGACTAGCGGGGTCCTGGAGCAGTACTTC.

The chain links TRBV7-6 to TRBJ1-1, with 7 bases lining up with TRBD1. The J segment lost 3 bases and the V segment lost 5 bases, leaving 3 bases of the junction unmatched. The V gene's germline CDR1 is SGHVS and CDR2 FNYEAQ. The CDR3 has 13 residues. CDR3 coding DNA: TGTGCCAGCAGCCTCGACAGGGACACTGAAGCTTTCTTT. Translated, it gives CASSLDRDTEAFF.

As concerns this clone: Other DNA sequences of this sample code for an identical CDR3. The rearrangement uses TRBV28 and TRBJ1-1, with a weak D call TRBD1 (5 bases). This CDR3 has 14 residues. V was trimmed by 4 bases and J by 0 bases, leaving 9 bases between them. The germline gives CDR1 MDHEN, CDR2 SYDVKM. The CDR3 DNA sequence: TGTGCCAGCAGTTCAACAGGCCTGAACACTGAAGCTTTCTTT. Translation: CASSSTGLNTEAFF.

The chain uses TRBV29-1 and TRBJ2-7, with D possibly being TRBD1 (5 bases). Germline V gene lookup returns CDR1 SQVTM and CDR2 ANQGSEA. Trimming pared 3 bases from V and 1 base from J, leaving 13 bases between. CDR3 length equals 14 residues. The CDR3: CSVETSTASYEQYF. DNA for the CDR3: TGCAGCGTTGAGACGTCGACAGCATCCTACGAGCAGTACTTC.

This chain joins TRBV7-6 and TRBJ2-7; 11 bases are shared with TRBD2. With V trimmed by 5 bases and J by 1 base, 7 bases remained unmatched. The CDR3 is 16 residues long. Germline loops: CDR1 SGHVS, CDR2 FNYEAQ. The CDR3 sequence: CASSPQTSGASYEQYF. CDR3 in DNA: TGTGCCAGCAGCCCGCAGACTAGCGGGGCTTCCTACGAGCAGTACTTC.